This T cell receptor (beta chain) comes out of a study of blood T cell repertoires in COVID-19. Study background: Acute and convalescent COVID-19 specimens originated in the United States, Italy and Spain.

Only in-frame clones appear in the TCRdb table, and some are missing; sequencing was by immunoSEQ multiplex PCR. The sample lists 100,000 to 150,000 clones; about 80% were seen once. This CDR3 contains 14 residues. J gave up 7 bases and V 0 bases, and 6 bases lay outside the gene matches. Germline V gene data show CDR1 as SGHRS and CDR2 as YFSETQ. The sequenced sample was peripheral blood. The TCR originated in a woman in her fifties or sixties with acute or convalescent COVID-19. This chain joins TRBV5-1 and TRBJ2-5, with 7 bases lining up with TRBD1. The CDR3 DNA reads TGCGCCAGCAGCTTGGCACAGGGGACGTCGACCCAGTACTTC. Its translation: CASSLAQGTSTQYF.